Reported below is one T cell receptor (beta chain). Its matching antigen is unknown. Primers for the PCR totalled 60 Vbeta and 13 Jbeta. Some clones are missing from TCRdb's copy, which holds only in-frame ones; the method was immunoSEQ multiplex PCR. The data hold roughly 62,000 clones, with around three quarters observed a single time. The data derive from a study of cytomegalovirus exposure and HLA in healthy donors. Study-level points and caveats: Later on, an analysis showed TCR association rates differing by HLA locus, with DRB1 the most and HLA-C the fewest. Reportedly, HLA-A and HLA-B alleles of most subjects were accurately predicted from TCR beta. When analyzed later, a missense DCLRE1C variant was found to be linked to TCR beta V- and J-gene trimming. Being indistinguishable, some V segments were excluded, TRBV6-2 and TRBV6-3 among them.

CDR3 length equals 14 residues. The germline gives CDR1 MNHNY, CDR2 SVGAGI (reference sequence). V shed 6 bases and J shed 2 bases, with 12 bases lying between them. The J gene is TRBJ2-3, the V gene TRBV6-6; D is perhaps TRBD2 (5 bases). The receptor comes from a woman aged 40-49 years in good health and CMV-seropositive. Input material: PBMCs. The CDR3 here is CASSRAGYTDTQYF. The CDR3 coding sequence is TGTGCCAGCAGCCGGGCGGGCTACACAGATACGCAGTATTTT.